Sequencing of this T cell receptor (beta chain) was carried out in a study of cytotoxic CD8 clonotypes in ibrutinib-treated CLL. Study overall: After a median around eleven months on treatment (6 to 36), response samples were drawn. Broader study findings: At progression, clonality fell back toward baseline after rising at ibrutinib response.

CDR3 length: 13 residues. V dropped 8 bases and J dropped 6 bases, with 11 bases sitting between them. Germline values: CDR1 SGHTA, CDR2 FQGTGA. The repertoire was sequenced with immunoSEQ multiplex PCR; TCRdb's copy has only in-frame clones and lacks some. Of more than 200,000 clones in the sample, just under 80% were seen once. Turning to this clone: The antigen is not known.

The receptor was isolated from a human donor with chronic lymphocytic leukemia. This material consisted of PBMCs, taken after 12 months of ibrutinib treatment. The chain links TRBV7-3 to TRBJ2-6, with unresolved D. CDR3 coding DNA: TGTGCCAGCGCCCTTGGGGAGGCCAACGTCCTGACTTTC. Amino acid sequence: CASALGEANVLTF.